Shown below are 8 T cell receptor beta chains from a single sample sequenced in a study of cytomegalovirus exposure and HLA in healthy donors. Primers included in the PCR were 60 Vbeta and 13 Jbeta primers. Libraries were prepared by immunoSEQ multiplex PCR; TCRdb keeps only in-frame clonotypes and omits some of them. The sample consists of roughly 200,000 clones, about 80% of them appearing once. The specimen was PBMCs. All receptors come from a boy aged 10-17 years in good health and CMV-seronegative.

The rearrangement links TRBV19 to TRBJ1-4; 7 bases agree with TRBD1. This CDR3 has 14 residues. The germline gives CDR1 LNHDA, CDR2 SQIVND (reference sequence). J was trimmed by 4 bases and V by 7 bases; bases with no gene match: 6. CDR3 amino acids: CASTVRGFNEKLFF. DNA of the CDR3: TGTGCCAGTACCGTCAGGGGGTTTAATGAAAAACTGTTTTTT.

The chain joins TRBV7-9 to TRBJ1-2; unclear D gene. This CDR3 spans 13 amino acids. Germline V gene lookup returns CDR1 SEHNR and CDR2 FQNEAQ (reference sequence). V shed 5 bases and J shed 2 bases, with 9 bases lying between them. In DNA, the CDR3 is TGTGCCAGCAGCCGAGATGCGAACTATGGCTACACCTTC. Its translation is CASSRDANYGYTF.

The rearrangement uses TRBV6-5 and TRBJ1-4; tentatively, D is TRBD1 (6 bases). Germline V gene lookup returns CDR1 MNHEY and CDR2 SVGAGI. V was cut by 6 bases and J by 7 bases, with 15 bases left in between. CDR3 length: 14 residues. CDR3 region: CASSLTGYREKLFF. The CDR3 nucleotides read TGTGCCAGCAGCCTCACAGGGTATCGTGAAAAACTGTTTTTT.

This clone was found many times. The V gene is TRBV4-1, the J gene TRBJ2-2; 7 bases align to TRBD2. The CDR3 extends over 16 amino acids. Germline-derived CDR1 and CDR2 are MGHRA and YSYEKL. Trimming removed 0 bases from V and 2 bases from J; junction bases left unmatched: 3. The CDR3 loop reads CASSQDIAGNTGELFF. CDR3 nucleotides: TGCGCCAGCAGCCAAGATATAGCGGGTAACACCGGGGAGCTGTTTTTT.

The chain is built from TRBV7-6 and TRBJ1-1; the D is unclear. The CDR3 consists of 15 residues. The V end lost 5 bases, the J end lost 1 base, and 14 bases lay between the germline ends. The germline V gene has CDR1 SGHVS and CDR2 FNYEAQ. The CDR3 loop reads CASSRGREGNTEAFF. DNA of the CDR3: TGTGCCAGCAGCAGAGGGCGGGAAGGGAACACTGAAGCTTTCTTT.

The V and J genes are TRBV10-3 and TRBJ1-6; D is undetermined. The CDR3 has 11 amino acids. V was clipped by 2 bases and J by 14 bases, with 7 bases between them. Looked up from germline, CDR1 is ENHRY and CDR2 is SYGVKD. DNA for the CDR3: TGTGCCATCAGTGAGAGTAGAGCCCTCCACTTT. The encoded protein is CAISESRALHF.

Only one count was recorded for this clone. A read error may produce the germline difference seen at one junction end. CDR3 sequence (DNA): TGTGCCAGCAGCTTATCAGACAGCTCCTACAATGAGCAGTTCTTC. This translates into CASSLSDSSYNEQFF. V usage is TRBV27 and J usage is TRBJ2-1, with D possibly TRBD1 on 5 matching bases. Germline V gene sequence: CDR1 MNHEY, CDR2 SMNVEV (reference sequence). The CDR3 contains 15 residues.

The chain employs TRBV7-3 and TRBJ2-3, with D perhaps TRBD2 (6 bases). This CDR3 is built from 14 residues. Germline values: CDR1 SGHTA, CDR2 FQGTGA. V was cut by 6 bases and J by 1 base, with 11 bases left in between. CDR3 DNA: TGTGCCAGCAGTCGCACGGGGGGCACAGATACGCAGTATTTT. It encodes CASSRTGGTDTQYF.